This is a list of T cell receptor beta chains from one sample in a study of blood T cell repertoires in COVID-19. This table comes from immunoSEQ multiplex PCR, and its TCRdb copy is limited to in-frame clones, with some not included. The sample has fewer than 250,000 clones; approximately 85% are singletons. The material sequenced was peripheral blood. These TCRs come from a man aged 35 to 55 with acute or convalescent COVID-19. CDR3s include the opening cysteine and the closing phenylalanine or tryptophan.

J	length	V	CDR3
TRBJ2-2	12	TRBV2	CASSTNNGELFF
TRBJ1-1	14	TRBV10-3	CAISQQGVDTEAFF
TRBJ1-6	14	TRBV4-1	CASSQVNVNSPLHF
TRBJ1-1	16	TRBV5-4	CASSPGTGRRELEAFF
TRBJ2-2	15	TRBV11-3	CASSTGGNGGGELFF
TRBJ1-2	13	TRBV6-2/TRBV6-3	CASSLSEFGGYTF
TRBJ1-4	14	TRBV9	CASSVTSSNEKLFF
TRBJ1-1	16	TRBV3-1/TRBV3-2	CASSQRTGGAGTEAFF
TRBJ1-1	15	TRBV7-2	CASSLFPRYDTEAFF
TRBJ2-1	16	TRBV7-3	CASSSSGGAGYGEQFF
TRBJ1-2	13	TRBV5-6	CASSLQGVLGYTF
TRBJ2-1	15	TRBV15	CATSRDRAKSNEQFF
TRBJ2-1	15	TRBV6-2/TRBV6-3	CASSYSYGGGNEQFF
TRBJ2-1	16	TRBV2	CASNPSRTSGSNEQFF
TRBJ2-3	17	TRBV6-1	CASSEFLAGGSTDTQYF
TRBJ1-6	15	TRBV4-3	CASSQDLTVSSPLHF
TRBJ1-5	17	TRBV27	CASSLNIPGAGNQPQHF
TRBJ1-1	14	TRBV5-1	CASSVGQGGTEAFF
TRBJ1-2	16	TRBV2	CASSWPGGDRDYGYTF
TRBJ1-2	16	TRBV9	CASSVAAGTANYGYTF
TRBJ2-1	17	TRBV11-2	CASSLASSGGFRDEQFF
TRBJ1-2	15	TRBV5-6	CASSLVAVMDYGYTF
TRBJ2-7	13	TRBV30	CAWSQGSSYEQYF
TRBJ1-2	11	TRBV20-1	CSAYGPGGYTF
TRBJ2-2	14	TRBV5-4	CASSTGYRGGELFF
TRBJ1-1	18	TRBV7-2	CASSLGGNREIWDTEAFF
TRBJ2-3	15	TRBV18	CASSPGTGGMNTQYF
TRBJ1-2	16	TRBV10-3	CAISRIPGQGTDGYTF
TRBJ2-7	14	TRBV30	CAWSVGRGPFEQYF
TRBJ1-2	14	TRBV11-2	CASSLGGHQAGYTF
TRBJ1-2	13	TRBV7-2	CASSLGVDYGYTF
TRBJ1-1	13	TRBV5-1	CASSSGSQGLAFF
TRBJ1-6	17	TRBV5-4	CASSWGTGPSEDSPLHF
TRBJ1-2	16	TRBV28	CASSLVGSRVGYGYTF
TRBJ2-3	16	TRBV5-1	CASSPGKRGVTDTQYF
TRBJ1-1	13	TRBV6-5	CATARGRGTEAFF
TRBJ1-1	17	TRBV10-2	CASSELAGTRKSTEAFF
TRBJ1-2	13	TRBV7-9	CASSWTGGTGYTF
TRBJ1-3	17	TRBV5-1	CASSLDLLGATGNTIYF
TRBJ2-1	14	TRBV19	CASSFGQGSNEQFF
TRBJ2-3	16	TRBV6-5	CASSYWSGGPADTQYF
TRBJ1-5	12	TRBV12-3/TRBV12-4	CASRKGSQPQHF
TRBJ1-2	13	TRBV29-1	CSVEGSGGEGYTF
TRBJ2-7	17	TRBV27	CASSLSRGRLLYYEQYF
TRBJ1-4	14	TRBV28	CASSRRDPNEKLFF
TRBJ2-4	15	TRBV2	CASSGFAGAKNIQYF
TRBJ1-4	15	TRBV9	CASSVAPGRNEKLFF
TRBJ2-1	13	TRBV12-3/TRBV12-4	CASSSQVYNEQFF
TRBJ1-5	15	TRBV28	CASTGGGARNQPQHF
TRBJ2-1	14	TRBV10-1	CASSEGTGGNEQFF
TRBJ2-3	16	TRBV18	CASSLGLAGAGDTQYF
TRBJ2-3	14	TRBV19	CASRNLKRTDTQYF
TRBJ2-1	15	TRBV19	CASSMVAGGGNEQFF